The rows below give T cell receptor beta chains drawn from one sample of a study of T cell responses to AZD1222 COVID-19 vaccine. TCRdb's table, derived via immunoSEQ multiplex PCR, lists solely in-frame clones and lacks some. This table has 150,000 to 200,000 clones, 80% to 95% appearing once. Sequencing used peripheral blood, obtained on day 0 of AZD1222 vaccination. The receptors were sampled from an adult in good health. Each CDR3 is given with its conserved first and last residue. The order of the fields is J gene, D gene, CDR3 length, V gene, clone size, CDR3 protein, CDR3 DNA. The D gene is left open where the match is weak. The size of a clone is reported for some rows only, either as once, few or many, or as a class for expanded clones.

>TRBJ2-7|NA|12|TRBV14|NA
CASSQWPTGQYF
TGTGCCAGCAGCCAATGGCCGACAGGGCAGTACTTC
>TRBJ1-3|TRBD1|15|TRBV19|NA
CASSIQGAAGNTIYF
TGTGCCAGTAGTATACAGGGGGCTGCTGGAAACACCATATATTTT
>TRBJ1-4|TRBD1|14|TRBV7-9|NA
CASGGQGPNEKLFF
TGTGCCAGCGGAGGACAGGGGCCAAATGAAAAACTGTTTTTT
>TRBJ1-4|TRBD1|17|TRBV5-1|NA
CASSPGQGAGANEKLFF
TGCGCCAGCAGCCCCGGACAGGGGGCCGGGGCTAATGAAAAACTGTTTTTT
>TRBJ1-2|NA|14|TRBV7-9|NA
CASSLDGGSNGYTF
TGTGCCAGCAGCTTAGACGGGGGCTCGAATGGCTACACCTTC
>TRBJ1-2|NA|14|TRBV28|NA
CASSSPLANYGYTF
TGTGCCAGCAGTTCGCCGTTAGCTAACTATGGCTACACCTTC
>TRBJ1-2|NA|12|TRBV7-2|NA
CASSLVSYGYTF
TGTGCCAGCAGCTTAGTCAGCTATGGCTACACCTTC
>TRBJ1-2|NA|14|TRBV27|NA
CASSLRPSNYGYTF
TGTGCCAGCAGTTTAAGGCCCTCTAACTATGGCTACACCTTC
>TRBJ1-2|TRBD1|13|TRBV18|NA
CASSTDRSYGYTF
TGTGCCAGCTCTACGGACAGGTCCTATGGCTACACCTTC
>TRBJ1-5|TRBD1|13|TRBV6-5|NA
CASSRDRNQPQHF
TGTGCCAGCAGCCGGGACAGAAATCAGCCCCAGCATTTT
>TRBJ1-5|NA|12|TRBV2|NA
CASSESNQPQHF
TGTGCCAGCAGTGAAAGCAATCAGCCCCAGCATTTT
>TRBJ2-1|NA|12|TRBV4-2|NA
CASSHWGDEQFF
TGTGCCAGCAGCCACTGGGGCGATGAGCAGTTCTTC
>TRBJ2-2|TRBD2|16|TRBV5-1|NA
CASSLGGNLGTGELFF
TGCGCCAGCAGCCTCGGGGGGAACCTGGGCACCGGGGAGCTGTTTTTT
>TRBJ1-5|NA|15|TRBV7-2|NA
CASSPRGAGVQPQHF
TGTGCCAGCAGCCCTAGAGGGGCAGGGGTTCAGCCCCAGCATTTT
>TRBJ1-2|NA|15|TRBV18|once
CASSSTRDRTYGYTF
TGTGCCAGCTCATCGACCCGCGACAGAACCTATGGCTACACCTTC
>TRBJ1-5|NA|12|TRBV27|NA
CASSPNNQPQHF
TGTGCCAGCAGTCCCAACAATCAGCCCCAGCATTTT
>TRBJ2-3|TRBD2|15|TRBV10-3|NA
CAISTSGGRTDTQYF
TGTGCCATCAGCACTAGCGGGGGCCGCACAGATACGCAGTATTTT
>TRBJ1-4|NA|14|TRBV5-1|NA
CASSLGRFNEKLFF
TGCGCCAGCAGCTTGGGACGGTTTAATGAAAAACTGTTTTTT
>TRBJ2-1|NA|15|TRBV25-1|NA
CASSEEGPSYNEQFF
TGTGCCAGCAGTGAGGAGGGACCCTCCTACAATGAGCAGTTCTTC
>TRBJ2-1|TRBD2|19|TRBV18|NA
CASSPPSRTSGGKNNEQFF
TGTGCCAGCTCACCCCCAAGTAGAACTAGCGGGGGGAAAAACAATGAGCAGTTCTTC
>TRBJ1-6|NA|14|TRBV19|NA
CASSNSLYNSPLHF
TGTGCCAGTAGCAACAGTCTCTATAATTCACCCCTCCACTTT
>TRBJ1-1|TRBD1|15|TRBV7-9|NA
CASSFPRQGNTEAFF
TGTGCCAGCAGCTTTCCTAGACAGGGGAACACTGAAGCTTTCTTT
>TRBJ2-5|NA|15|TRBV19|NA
CASSRARAAQETQYF
TGTGCCAGTAGTAGGGCGCGGGCCGCTCAAGAGACCCAGTACTTC
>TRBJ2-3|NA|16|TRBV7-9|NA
CASPSQDSGGTDTQYF
TGTGCCAGCCCTTCACAGGACAGCGGGGGCACAGATACGCAGTATTTT
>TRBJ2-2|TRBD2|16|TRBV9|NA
CASSANLAGGAGELFF
TGTGCCAGCAGCGCAAATCTAGCGGGGGGAGCCGGGGAGCTGTTTTTT
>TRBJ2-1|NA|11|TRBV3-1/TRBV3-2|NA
CASSLKGEQFF
TGTGCCAGCAGCCTCAAGGGAGAGCAGTTCTTC
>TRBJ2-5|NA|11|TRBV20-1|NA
CSAGVQETQYF
TGCAGTGCCGGGGTCCAAGAGACCCAGTACTTC
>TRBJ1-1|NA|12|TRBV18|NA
CASSSTPTEAFF
TGTGCCAGCTCATCGACCCCGACTGAAGCTTTCTTT
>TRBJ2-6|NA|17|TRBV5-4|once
CASSPAYTASGANVLTF
TGTGCCAGCAGCCCCGCCTACACAGCGTCTGGGGCCAACGTCCTGACTTTC
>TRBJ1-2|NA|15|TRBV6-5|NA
CASSYRLAQGRGYTF
TGTGCCAGCAGTTACAGGCTCGCTCAGGGAAGGGGCTACACCTTC
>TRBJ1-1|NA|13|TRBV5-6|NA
CASSLVEKVEAFF
TGTGCCAGCAGCTTGGTTGAGAAGGTTGAGGCTTTCTTT
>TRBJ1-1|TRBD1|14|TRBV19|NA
CASSIDETGVAPFF
TGTGCCAGTAGTATAGACGAGACAGGGGTTGCTCCCTTCTTT
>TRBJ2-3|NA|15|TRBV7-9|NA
CASSLDRAIIYTQYF
TGTGCCAGCAGCTTAGACAGGGCCATAATTTATACGCAGTATTTT
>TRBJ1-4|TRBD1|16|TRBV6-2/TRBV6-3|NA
CASSYGATGKHEKLFF
TGTGCCAGCAGTTACGGGGCGACAGGGAAGCATGAAAAACTGTTTTTT
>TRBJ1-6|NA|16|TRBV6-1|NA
CASSELVQTYGSPLHF
TGTGCCAGCAGTGAATTGGTCCAAACCTATGGTTCACCCCTCCACTTT
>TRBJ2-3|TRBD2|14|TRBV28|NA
CASSLGTRGDTQYF
TGTGCCAGCAGTTTAGGGACGCGGGGGGATACGCAGTATTTT
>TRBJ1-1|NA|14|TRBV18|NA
CASSPGSVNTEAFF
TGTGCCAGCTCACCGGGATCGGTGAACACTGAAGCTTTCTTT
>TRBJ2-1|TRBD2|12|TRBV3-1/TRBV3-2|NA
CASSPSAGGEFF
TGTGCCAGCAGCCCCTCAGCGGGGGGAGAGTTCTTC
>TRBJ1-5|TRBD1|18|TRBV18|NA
CASSPPPGTGVSNQPQHF
TGTGCCAGCTCACCACCTCCAGGGACAGGGGTTAGCAATCAGCCCCAGCATTTT
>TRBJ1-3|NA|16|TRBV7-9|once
CASSFLALGSGNTIYF
TGTGCCAGCAGCTTCCTCGCTTTAGGCTCTGGAAACACCATATATTTT
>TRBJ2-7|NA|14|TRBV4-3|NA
CASSPQRGPYEQYF
TGCGCCAGCAGTCCGCAACGGGGACCCTACGAGCAGTACTTC
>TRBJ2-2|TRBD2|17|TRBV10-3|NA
CAISESQAGGPTGELFF
TGTGCCATCAGTGAGTCGCAGGCGGGGGGGCCCACCGGGGAGCTGTTTTTT
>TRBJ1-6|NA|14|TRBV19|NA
CASSIVGGQSPLHF
TGTGCCAGTAGTATAGTCGGGGGGCAATCACCCCTCCACTTT
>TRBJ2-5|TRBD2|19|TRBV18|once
CASSGPRTSGARPQETQYF
TGTGCCAGCTCAGGACCTAGGACTAGCGGGGCCCGCCCACAAGAGACCCAGTACTTC
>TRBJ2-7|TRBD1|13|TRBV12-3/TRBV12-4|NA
CASTGQGRYEQYF
TGTGCCAGCACCGGACAGGGGCGCTACGAGCAGTACTTC
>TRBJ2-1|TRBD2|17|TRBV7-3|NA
CASSRDPLAGGNNEQFF
TGTGCCAGCAGCCGGGACCCACTAGCGGGGGGGAACAATGAGCAGTTCTTC
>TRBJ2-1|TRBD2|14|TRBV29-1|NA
CSASGGRSYNEQFF
TGCAGCGCCTCGGGGGGGCGCTCCTACAATGAGCAGTTCTTC
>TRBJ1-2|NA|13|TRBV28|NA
CASSRRANYGYTF
TGTGCCAGCAGCCGCAGGGCTAACTATGGCTACACCTTC
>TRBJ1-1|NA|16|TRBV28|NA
CASSWDFEEGSTEAFF
TGTGCCAGCAGTTGGGACTTTGAGGAGGGCTCCACTGAAGCTTTCTTT
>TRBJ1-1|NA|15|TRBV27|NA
CASSLTSGRNTEAFF
TGTGCCAGCAGTCTCACGTCCGGCAGAAACACTGAAGCTTTCTTT
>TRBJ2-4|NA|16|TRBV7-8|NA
CASSLGLRESKNIQYF
TGTGCCAGCAGCCTAGGACTCAGGGAAAGCAAAAACATTCAGTACTTC
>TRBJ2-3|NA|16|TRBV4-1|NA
CASSQDLARFTDTQYF
TGCGCCAGCAGCCAAGATCTCGCTAGATTCACAGATACGCAGTATTTT
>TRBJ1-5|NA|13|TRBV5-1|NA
CASSPEVDQPQHF
TGCGCCAGCAGCCCCGAAGTGGATCAGCCCCAGCATTTT